This T cell receptor beta chain was recovered during a study of radiotherapy plus CTLA-4 blockade in lung cancer. On the study more broadly: Of all patients, about 17% responded objectively and approximately 30% showed disease control. Regarding the study as a whole: Expansion in blood of tumor-derived TCR clones was seen after radiotherapy plus ipilimumab. Early blood T cell clone changes and increased post-radiation serum interferon-beta were reportedly the strongest response predictors.

CDR3 size: 16 residues. The V and J ends lost 0 bases and 2 bases, in that order; junction bases with no gene match: 6. The germline gives CDR1 MNHEY, CDR2 SMNVEV (reference sequence). Data came from immunoSEQ multiplex PCR; TCRdb stores just in-frame clones and leaves some out. There are 35,000 to 45,000 clones in the sample; about 67% occur only once, and approximately 23% lies in the top ten. Focal radiation with ipilimumab CTLA-4 blockade was given to patients with chemo-refractory metastatic non-small-cell lung cancer. In regard to this clone: Its antigen is unknown.

The material was peripheral blood, obtained from a patient treated with radiotherapy plus ipilimumab. This clonotype was obtained from a human donor with non-small cell lung cancer who had a partial response to radiotherapy plus ipilimumab. This chain joins TRBV27 and TRBJ1-2, with 7 bases that match TRBD1. CDR3 in DNA: TGTGCCAGCAGTTTATCCGGGACAGCGAACAACTATGGCTACACCTTC. Protein sequence: CASSLSGTANNYGYTF.